This T cell receptor beta chain was captured in a study of human versus mouse CDR3 diversity and MHC coevolution. Study-wide findings and caveats: Compared with mice, human CDR3s carried more deletions and insertions on average. Roughly 1.5 million TCR beta clonotypes were estimated for humans, the largest repertoire. Human T cells underwent selection on roughly 6 different MHC II alleles.

CDR3 length equals 15 residues. J lost 8 bases, V lost 2 bases, and 5 bases had no gene match. The germline gives CDR1 SGHDT, CDR2 YYEEEE. Sequenced by immunoSEQ multiplex PCR; TCRdb stores in-frame clones only, minus some. The profile shows roughly 86,000 clones, just over 90% of them singletons. Note on this clone: No antigen is known for it. Other DNA sequences within the sample encode an identical CDR3.

Naive CD4 T cells were sorted as CD45RO-negative, CD62L-positive. The sequenced material came from naive CD4+ T cells from blood. Subset of the sample: CD45RO-negative CD62L-positive naive CD4 T cells. The sequence was obtained from a person aged 30 to 69 in good health. This chain links TRBV5-6 with TRBJ1-4; 11 nucleotides align to TRBD1. CDR3 sequence reads: CASSFYGTGGEKLFF. The DNA of the CDR3 is TGTGCCAGCAGCTTTTACGGGACAGGGGGAGAAAAACTGTTTTTT. Full variable domain (rest looked up from reference TRBV5-6 and TRBJ1-4): DAGVTQSPTHLIKTRGQQVTLRCSPKSGHDTVSWYQQALGQGPQFIFQYYEEEERQRGNFPDRFSGHQFPNYSSELNVNALLLGDSALYLCASSFYGTGGEKLFFGSGTQLSVL.